This T cell receptor (beta chain) is drawn from a study of T cell repertoires in cytomegalovirus infection. On the study more broadly: CMV infection plus the matching HLA type was flagged by public TCR beta signatures.

Study-wide findings and caveats: CMV carriers with the relevant HLA were identified by cumulative public TCR beta family frequency. The ex vivo response was dominated by HLA-C-restricted CMV-specific TCR beta clonotypes.

This clonotype has just a few counts. Antigen: not known. TCRdb recomputed calls from the reads with MiXCR, one row per CDR3 protein. Here the sample spans more than 400,000 distinct CDR3 sequences, less than 30% being singletons. Sequenced: PBMCs. The sequence came from a human donor in good health (CMV status not recorded). Some clones in this sample may be carry-over from other donors' samples.

This CDR3 reads CASSPLPGFGTEAFF. CDR3 bases: TGTGCCAGCAGCCCTCTCCCGGGTTTCGGCACTGAAGCTTTCTTT. The chain uses TRBV12-3 or TRBV12-4 and TRBJ1-1; D gene unclear. The CDR3 covers 15 residues. V was trimmed by 6 bases and J by 4 bases, leaving 18 bases between them.